This T cell receptor beta chain was captured in a study of blood T cell repertoires in COVID-19. Across the whole study: Acute and convalescent COVID-19 samples came from the United States, Italy and Spain. Nucleic acid was either cDNA or gDNA, and it came from T cells, B-cell-depleted T cells, or PBMCs.

Methods used by the authors: Amplification of reference gene primers was used by the study to estimate nucleated cell counts. TCRdb's copy holds only in-frame clones and misses some; the assay was immunoSEQ multiplex PCR. V and J calls and clone size are given by that table; D and trimming were obtained from the DNA. Of some 200,000 clones in the sample, around 91% were seen once. Germline loops: CDR1 LNHDA, CDR2 SQIVND (reference sequence). The CDR3 covers 15 residues. J was trimmed by 2 bases and V by 6 bases; bases with no gene match: 3. The clonotype originates from a woman in her forties with acute or convalescent COVID-19. The rearrangement joins TRBV19 to TRBJ2-3; TRBD2 matches at 12 bases. The sequenced material came from peripheral blood. DNA for the CDR3: TGTGCCAGTAGCGGACTAGCGGGGTACACAGATACGCAGTATTTT. Amino acids: CASSGLAGYTDTQYF.